This is a list of T cell receptor beta chains from one sample in a study of T cell responses to AZD1222 COVID-19 vaccine. Produced via immunoSEQ multiplex PCR; TCRdb's table is partial and in-frame only. Of about 160,000 clones in the sample, around 90% were seen once. The source was peripheral blood, collected on day 0 of AZD1222 vaccination. Every receptor here comes from an adult in good health. CDR3s include the opening cysteine and the closing phenylalanine or tryptophan. The D gene is left open where the match is weak. Rows may omit the clone size; those that give it use once, few, many or a size class.

clone_size	v_call	j_call	d_call	cdr3_nt	cdr3_aa
NA	TRBV6-6	TRBJ1-5	NA	TGTGCCAGCAGTTTGAAGGAGCAGCCCCAGCATTTT	CASSLKEQPQHF
NA	TRBV19	TRBJ2-7	TRBD2	TGTGCCAGTAGTATCCCGGGTGCGGGGGAATACGAGCAGTACTTC	CASSIPGAGEYEQYF
few	TRBV5-1	TRBJ1-3	NA	TGCGCCAGCAGCTTGGGACAGGTTAAACCGATGTCTGGAAACACCATATATTTT	CASSLGQVKPMSGNTIYF
NA	TRBV7-2	TRBJ1-5	TRBD1	TGTGCCAGCAGCACCCTGGACAGGGGCAATCAGCCCCAGCATTTT	CASSTLDRGNQPQHF
NA	TRBV27	TRBJ2-5	NA	TGTGCCAGCAGCGGACCCAACCGCGGGGAGACCCAGTACTTC	CASSGPNRGETQYF
NA	TRBV11-2	TRBJ2-7	TRBD1	TGTGCCAGCAGCTTACAGGGGGCTCAGGACGAGCAGTACTTC	CASSLQGAQDEQYF
NA	TRBV5-1	TRBJ2-7	TRBD2	TGCGCCAGCAGCTTCGGACTAGCGGGGGGAGCCTACGAGCAGTACTTC	CASSFGLAGGAYEQYF
NA	TRBV9	TRBJ2-1	TRBD2	TGTGCCAGCAGCGTAGTGGCGGGAGTCTATCGACCCTCCTACAATGAGCAGTTCTTC	CASSVVAGVYRPSYNEQFF
NA	TRBV7-9	TRBJ2-2	TRBD2	TGTGCCAGCAGCTTAGCGGACGGGAGGGCCTCCGGGGAGCTGTTTTTT	CASSLADGRASGELFF
NA	TRBV7-2	TRBJ2-7	TRBD2	TGTGCCAGCAGTCCGACTAGCGGGCCGTACGAGCAGTACTTC	CASSPTSGPYEQYF
NA	TRBV2	TRBJ2-7	NA	TGTGCCAGCAGTGGACAGCCGGGACCACGATCCTACGAGCAGTACTTC	CASSGQPGPRSYEQYF
NA	TRBV2	TRBJ1-5	NA	TGTGCCAGCAGTGAAGCATCAGGGATCATCAATCAGCCCCAGCATTTT	CASSEASGIINQPQHF
NA	TRBV3-1/TRBV3-2	TRBJ2-7	NA	TGTGCCAGCAGCCGAAGGGGGACCTACGAGCAGTACTTC	CASSRRGTYEQYF
NA	TRBV7-2	TRBJ2-7	NA	TGTGCCAGCAGCTTCGAGGGCTTAGGGTACGAGCAGTACTTC	CASSFEGLGYEQYF
NA	TRBV30	TRBJ1-4	NA	TGTGCCTGGAGTCCTGGCGGGCAGGGTGGGGAAAAACTGTTTTTT	CAWSPGGQGGEKLFF
NA	TRBV27	TRBJ2-7	TRBD1	TGTGCCAGCAGCCGGGACAGGGTTTTGTACGAGCAGTACTTC	CASSRDRVLYEQYF
few	TRBV27	TRBJ1-5	NA	TGTGCCAGCAGTGCCCGTTGGGGCCATCAGCCCCAGCATTTT	CASSARWGHQPQHF
NA	TRBV30	TRBJ2-4	NA	TGTGCCTGGAGTGCTTGGAAGGGGACAGCCAAAAACATTCAGTACTTC	CAWSAWKGTAKNIQYF
once	TRBV4-2	TRBJ2-5	NA	TGTGCCAGCAGCCAAGGTGAAAAAGAGACCCAGTACTTC	CASSQGEKETQYF
NA	TRBV29-1	TRBJ1-1	NA	TGCAGCGTTGGATTTAGACAGTCCAACACTGAAGCTTTCTTT	CSVGFRQSNTEAFF
NA	TRBV7-9	TRBJ1-3	TRBD1	TGTGCCAGCAGCCCCCCCGGACAGGGGCGAAACACCATATATTTT	CASSPPGQGRNTIYF
NA	TRBV28	TRBJ1-4	NA	TGTGCCAGCAGTTTATGGAGTTTTAATGAAAAACTGTTTTTT	CASSLWSFNEKLFF
once	TRBV19	TRBJ2-7	NA	TGTGCCAGTAGTATTGGGAGACAGGCGTTCTACGAGCAGTACTTC	CASSIGRQAFYEQYF
NA	TRBV15	TRBJ1-1	NA	TGTGCCACCAGCAGAGATCTAAGGGATACTGAAGCTTTCTTT	CATSRDLRDTEAFF
NA	TRBV28	TRBJ2-1	TRBD2	TGTGCCAGCAGCCCTCTCTTTGGCGGGGGCTCCTACAATGAGCAGTTCTTC	CASSPLFGGGSYNEQFF
NA	TRBV11-2	TRBJ2-1	TRBD2	TGTGCCAGCAGCATCCAGGGGGGACTAGCGGGAGTTGAGCAGTTCTTC	CASSIQGGLAGVEQFF